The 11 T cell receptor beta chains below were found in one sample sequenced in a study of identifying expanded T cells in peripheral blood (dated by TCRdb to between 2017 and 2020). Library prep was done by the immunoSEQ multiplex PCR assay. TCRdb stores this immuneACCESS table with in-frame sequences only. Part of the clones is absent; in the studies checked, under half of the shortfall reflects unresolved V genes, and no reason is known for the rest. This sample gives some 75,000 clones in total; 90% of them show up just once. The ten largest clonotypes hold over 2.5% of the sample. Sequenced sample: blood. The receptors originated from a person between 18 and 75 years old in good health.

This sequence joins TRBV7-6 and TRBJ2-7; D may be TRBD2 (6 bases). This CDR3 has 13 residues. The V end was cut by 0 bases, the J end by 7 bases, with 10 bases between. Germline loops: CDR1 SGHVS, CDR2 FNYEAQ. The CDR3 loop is CASSLAPGVEQYF. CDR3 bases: TGTGCCAGCAGCTTAGCGCCGGGAGTGGAGCAGTACTTC.

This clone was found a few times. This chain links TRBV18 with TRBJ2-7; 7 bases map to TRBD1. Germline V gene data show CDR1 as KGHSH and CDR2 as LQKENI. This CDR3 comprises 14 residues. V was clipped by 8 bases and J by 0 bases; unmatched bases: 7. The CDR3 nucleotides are TGTGCCAGCCAAATTGACAGGGACTCCTACGAGCAGTACTTC. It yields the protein CASQIDRDSYEQYF. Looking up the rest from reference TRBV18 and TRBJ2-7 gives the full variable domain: NAGVMQNPRHLVRRRGQEARLRCSPMKGHSHVYWYRQLPEEGLKFMVYLQKENIIDESGMPKERFSAEFPKEGPSILRIQQVVRGDSAAYFCASQIDRDSYEQYFGPGTRLTVT.

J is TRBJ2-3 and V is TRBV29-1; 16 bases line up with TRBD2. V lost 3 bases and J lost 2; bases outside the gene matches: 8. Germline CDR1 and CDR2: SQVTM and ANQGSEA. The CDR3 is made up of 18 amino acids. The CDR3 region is CSVDSWGLAGGNTDTQYF. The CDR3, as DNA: TGCAGCGTTGATTCCTGGGGACTAGCGGGAGGGAACACAGATACGCAGTATTTT.

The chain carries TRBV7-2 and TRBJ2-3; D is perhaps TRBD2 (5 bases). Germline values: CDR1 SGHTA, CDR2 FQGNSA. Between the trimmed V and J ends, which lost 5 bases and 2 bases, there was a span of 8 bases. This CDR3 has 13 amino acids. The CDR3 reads CASSRGHTDTQYF. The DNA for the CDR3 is TGTGCCAGCAGCCGAGGGCACACAGATACGCAGTATTTT.

The CDR3 DNA sequence: TGTGCCAGCAGCTTAGGGCAGGGAGAAAACATTCAGTACTTC. Translated, it gives CASSLGQGENIQYF. The chain employs TRBV7-2 and TRBJ2-4; perhaps D is TRBD1 or TRBD2 (5 bases each). The CDR3 runs 14 residues. V lost 1 base to trimming and J lost 5 bases, with 9 bases between them. Germline-derived CDR1 and CDR2 are SGHTA and FQGNSA.

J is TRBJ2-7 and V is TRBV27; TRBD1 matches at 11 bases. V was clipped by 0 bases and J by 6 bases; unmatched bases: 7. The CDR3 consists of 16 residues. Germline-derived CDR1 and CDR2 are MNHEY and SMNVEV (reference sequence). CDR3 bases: TGTGCCAGCAGTTTATCGAACCCCGGGACAGGGGGCGAGCAGTACTTC. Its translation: CASSLSNPGTGGEQYF.

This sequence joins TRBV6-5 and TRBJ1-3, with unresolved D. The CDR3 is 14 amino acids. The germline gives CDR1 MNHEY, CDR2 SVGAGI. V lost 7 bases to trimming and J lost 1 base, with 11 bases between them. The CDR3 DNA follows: TGTGCCAGCATCCAGGCGGGGTCTGGAAACACCATATATTTT. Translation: CASIQAGSGNTIYF.

Here the CDR3 reads CASSYSGRSPNEQYF. The CDR3 bases are TGTGCCAGCAGTTACTCAGGACGGAGCCCGAACGAGCAGTACTTC. The gene calls are TRBV6-6 and TRBJ2-7; no reliable D call. Germline CDR1 MNHNY, CDR2 SVGAGI (reference sequence). Trimming removed 0 bases at V and 5 bases at J, with 14 bases between. This CDR3 is built from 15 residues.

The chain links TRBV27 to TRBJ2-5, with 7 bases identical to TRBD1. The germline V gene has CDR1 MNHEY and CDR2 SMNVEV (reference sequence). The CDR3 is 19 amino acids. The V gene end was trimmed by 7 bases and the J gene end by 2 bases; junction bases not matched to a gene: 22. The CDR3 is CASKGVGQGDTNFQETQYF. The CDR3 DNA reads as TGTGCCAGCAAGGGGGTAGGGCAGGGGGATACCAACTTTCAAGAGACCCAGTACTTC.

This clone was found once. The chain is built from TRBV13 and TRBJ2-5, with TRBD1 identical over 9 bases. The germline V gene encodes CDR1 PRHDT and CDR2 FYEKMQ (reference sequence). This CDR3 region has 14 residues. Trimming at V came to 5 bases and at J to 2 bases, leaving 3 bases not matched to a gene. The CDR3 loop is CASSQGTGQETQYF. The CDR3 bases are TGTGCCAGCAGCCAGGGGACAGGGCAAGAGACCCAGTACTTC.

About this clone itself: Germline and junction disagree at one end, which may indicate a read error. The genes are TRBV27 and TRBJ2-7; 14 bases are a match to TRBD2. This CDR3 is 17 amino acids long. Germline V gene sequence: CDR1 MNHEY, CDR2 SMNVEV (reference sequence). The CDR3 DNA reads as TGTGCCAGCAGTCTATCGGTAGGGACTAGCGGGAGTGGCGAGCAGTACTTC. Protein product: CASSLSVGTSGSGEQYF.